These 24 T cell receptor beta chains were all obtained from the same sample, sequenced in a study of T cell changes during pregnancy in multiple sclerosis (dated by TCRdb to the late 2010s). The library was generated by the immunoSEQ multiplex PCR assay. In TCRdb, the immuneACCESS table is reduced to in-frame sequences with V and J assigned. These tables do not hold every clone; where another copy was compared, an unresolved V gene accounts for under half, and the others remain unexplained. Recorded for this sample are about 77,000 clones; 93% of them occurred a single time. The ten most abundant clones make up just over 2.5% of the sample. This specimen consisted of peripheral blood, obtained after pregnancy. The receptors derive from a female donor in good health, enrolled as a control in a pregnancy study.

The V gene is TRBV2, the J gene TRBJ2-1, with unresolved D. Germline loops: CDR1 SNHLY, CDR2 FYNNEI. Trimming took 6 bases from V and 8 from J, leaving 14 bases between them. The CDR3 loop spans 13 amino acids. CDR3 amino acids: CASRLVSKDEQFF. The CDR3 nucleotides read TGTGCCAGCAGGCTAGTCAGTAAAGATGAGCAGTTCTTC. Full variable domain (outside the CDR3, taken from reference TRBV2 and TRBJ2-1): EPEVTQTPSHQVTQMGQEVILRCVPISNHLYFYWYRQILGQKVEFLVSFYNNEISEKSEIFDDQFSVERPDGSNFTLKIRSTKLEDSAMYFCASRLVSKDEQFFGPGTRLTVL.

V and J are TRBV7-9 and TRBJ2-5; 15 bases line up with TRBD2. Germline values: CDR1 SEHNR, CDR2 FQNEAQ (reference sequence). The CDR3 has 18 residues. V trimming: 1 base; J trimming: 4 bases; junction bases outside the gene matches: 7. CDR3 in amino acids: CASSLEGLAGGLRETQYF. The CDR3 DNA reads TGTGCCAGCAGCTTAGAGGGACTAGCGGGAGGCCTGCGAGAGACCCAGTACTTC. Filled out from reference TRBV7-9 and TRBJ2-5, the complete variable domain reads DTGVSQNPRHKITKRGQNVTFRCDPISEHNRLYWYRQTLGQGPEFLTYFQNEAQLEKSRLLSDRFSAERPKGSFSTLEIQRTEQGDSAMYLCASSLEGLAGGLRETQYFGPGTRLLVL.

CDR3 sequence reads: CASSGTANYGYTF. DNA for the CDR3: TGTGCCAGCAGCGGGACAGCTAACTATGGCTACACCTTC. The chain uses TRBV7-9 and TRBJ1-2; 7 bases are shared with TRBD1. V was pared by 5 bases and J by 0 bases, with 0 bases of the junction left unmatched. This CDR3 contains 13 residues. From germline, CDR1 is SEHNR and CDR2 FQNEAQ (reference sequence).

This clone was counted once. The rearrangement joins TRBV18 to TRBJ1-5; perhaps TRBD1 as D (5 bases). The CDR3 covers 12 residues. Trimming left V 8 bases short and J 1 base short, with 6 bases between. Germline CDR1 is KGHSH and CDR2 is LQKENI. In DNA form, the CDR3 reads TGTGCCAGCCGACAGAGCAATCAGCCCCAGCATTTT. Its translation: CASRQSNQPQHF.

The rearrangement uses TRBV20-1 and TRBJ2-5; D remains unclear. Germline CDR1 DFQATT, CDR2 SNEGSKA (reference sequence). The germline V and J ends were trimmed by 1 base and 7 bases, with 7 bases remaining between them. The CDR3 extends over 11 amino acids. The CDR3 coding sequence is TGCAGTGCTAGAGGCGGTGGGACCCAGTACTTC. Translating gives CSARGGGTQYF.

The chain carries TRBV27 and TRBJ2-1; D perhaps matches TRBD2 (6 bases). Germline values: CDR1 MNHEY, CDR2 SMNVEV (reference sequence). Trimming pared 0 bases from V and 4 bases from J, leaving 13 bases between. This CDR3 region has 16 residues. The CDR3 spells CASSLSMGGAYNEQFF. The CDR3 DNA is TGTGCCAGCAGTTTATCGATGGGCGGGGCTTACAATGAGCAGTTCTTC.

This clone appeared a single time. The V gene is TRBV4-3, the J gene TRBJ2-7; TRBD2 agrees at 11 bases. CDR3 length equals 16 residues. Trimming cost V 1 base and J 1 base; bases outside gene matches: 3. The V gene's germline CDR1 is LGHNA and CDR2 YSLEER. DNA for the CDR3: TGCGCCAGCAGCCAAGCGACTAGCGGGAAGTCCTACGAGCAGTACTTC. Amino acid sequence: CASSQATSGKSYEQYF.

The genes are TRBV18 and TRBJ2-4; 8 bases align to TRBD1. V was pared by 3 bases and J by 4 bases, with 5 bases of the junction left unmatched. The CDR3 runs to 15 residues. Germline assignment: CDR1 KGHSH and CDR2 LQKENI. CDR3 sequence (DNA): TGTGCCAGCTCACCCCAACAGGGGGTTAAAAACATTCAGTACTTC. This codes for CASSPQQGVKNIQYF.

V gene TRBV30 combines with J gene TRBJ2-1; TRBD2 matches 10 bases. The length of the CDR3 is 17 residues. The trim removed 2 bases at V and 5 bases at J, leaving 12 bases unmatched. Germline-derived CDR1 and CDR2 are GTSNPN and SVGIG (reference sequence). CDR3 in DNA: TGTGCCTGGAGTCTAGCTAGCGGGGGATTGACGAACAATGAGCAGTTCTTC. This encodes CAWSLASGGLTNNEQFF.

The chain joins TRBV5-1 to TRBJ2-7; D possibly corresponds to TRBD2 (5 bases). Looked up from germline, CDR1 is SGHRS and CDR2 is YFSETQ. V was cut by 4 bases and J by 3 bases, with 17 bases left in between. CDR3 length: 15 amino acids. As DNA, the CDR3 is TGCGCCAGCAGCATCATGCCGGGAACTAACTACGAGCAGTACTTC. Its protein product is CASSIMPGTNYEQYF. The variable domain in full, with the rest retrieved from reference TRBV5-1 and TRBJ2-7, is KAGVTQTPRYLIKTRGQQVTLSCSPISGHRSVSWYQQTPGQGLQFLFEYFSETQRNKGNFPGRFSGRQFSNSRSEMNVSTLELGDSALYLCASSIMPGTNYEQYFGPGTRLTVT.

The rearrangement links TRBV23-1 to TRBJ1-5, with 12 bases fitting TRBD1. TRBV23-1 is filed as an ORF, its function uncertain. The CDR3 sequence is 16 residues long. With 4 bases clipped from V and 7 bases from J, the junction kept 8 bases outside the gene matches. The CDR3 DNA reads as TGCGCCAGCAGTCGCCCCCGGGACAGGGGGCCCCAGCCCCAGCATTTT. It is translated as CASSRPRDRGPQPQHF.

The chain is built from TRBV12-5 and TRBJ2-1, with TRBD1 matching over 8 bases. Germline CDR1 is LGHNT and CDR2 is FRNRAP. The CDR3 has 15 amino acids. V lost 6 bases, J lost 3 bases, and 7 bases stayed unmatched. In DNA, the CDR3 is TGTGCTAGTGGATCGGACAGGGATATCTACAATGAGCAGTTCTTC. As protein: CASGSDRDIYNEQFF.

The CDR3 coding sequence is TGTGCCAGCAGTACACAACAGGGGTACACTGAAGCTTTCTTT. Translating gives CASSTQQGYTEAFF. This rearrangement joins TRBV6-5 to TRBJ1-1; 7 positions agree with TRBD1. Looked up from germline, CDR1 is MNHEY and CDR2 is SVGAGI. The trim removed 5 bases at V and 3 bases at J, leaving 6 bases unmatched. The CDR3 sequence is 14 residues long.

CDR3 protein: CASIQGRSTDTQYF. The CDR3 coding sequence is TGTGCCAGCATTCAGGGAAGGAGCACAGATACGCAGTATTTT. The chain has TRBV6-6 and TRBJ2-3; D possibly corresponds to TRBD1 (5 bases). Trimming pared 7 bases from V and 0 bases from J, leaving 11 bases between. The V gene's germline CDR1 is MNHNY and CDR2 SVGAGI (reference sequence). This CDR3 is built from 14 residues.

The chain links TRBV19 to TRBJ2-5; 9 bases agree with TRBD1. V shed 6 bases, J shed 1 base, and the junction held 3 bases outside the gene matches. CDR1 and CDR2 from the germline V gene are LNHDA and SQIVND (reference sequence). This CDR3 is built from 14 residues. DNA of the CDR3: TGTGCCAGTAGCGTACAGGGGGCCCAAGAGACCCAGTACTTC. As protein: CASSVQGAQETQYF.

The rearrangement links TRBV28 to TRBJ2-7; D perhaps matches TRBD2 (6 bases). The CDR3 totals 15 residues. Germline assignment: CDR1 MDHEN and CDR2 SYDVKM. V dropped 6 bases and J dropped 6 bases, with 21 bases sitting between them. The CDR3 region has the DNA TGTGCCAGCAGCCTACCCGGAGGGCCCCGGCGCGAGCAGTACTTC. Translating gives CASSLPGGPRREQYF.

The CDR3 DNA is TGTGCCAGCGGCGAACAGGGGAGCACAGATACGCAGTATTTT. It translates to CASGEQGSTDTQYF. The genes are TRBV7-2 and TRBJ2-3; 7 nucleotides agree with TRBD1. The CDR3 totals 14 residues. Germline V lookup: CDR1 SGHTA, CDR2 FQGNSA. The V gene end was trimmed by 8 bases and the J gene end by 0 bases; junction bases not matched to a gene: 5.

The rearrangement uses TRBV11-3 and TRBJ2-7; tentatively, D is TRBD2 (6 bases). V lost 8 bases and J lost 3, with 20 bases in between. The CDR3 extends over 15 amino acids. Per germline, CDR1 SGHNT and CDR2 YENEEA. CDR3 amino acids: CASSPGRDSHYEQYF. For the CDR3, the DNA is TGTGCCAGCTCACCTGGGCGGGACTCGCACTACGAGCAGTACTTC.

J is TRBJ2-3 and V is TRBV27; TRBD1 matches 7 bases. The CDR3 contains 14 residues. The J segment lost 4 bases and the V segment lost 5 bases, leaving 6 bases of the junction unmatched. Per germline, CDR1 MNHEY and CDR2 SMNVEV (reference sequence). The CDR3 region has the DNA TGTGCCAGCAGTCAGGGACAGCTCCCAGATACGCAGTATTTT. It codes for CASSQGQLPDTQYF.

This clone is a singleton in its sample. The rearrangement uses TRBV5-6 and TRBJ1-1; D is perhaps TRBD1 (5 bases). The CDR3 consists of 11 residues. V was trimmed by 2 bases and J by 8 bases, leaving 7 bases between them. Germline lookup yields CDR1 SGHDT and CDR2 YYEEEE. CDR3 in DNA: TGTGCCAGCAGCTTTCGGGGGGAAGCTTTCTTT. Translating it yields CASSFRGEAFF.

The chain employs TRBV7-3 and TRBJ1-1, with D unclear. The V end lost 0 bases, the J end lost 10 bases, and 12 bases lay between the germline ends. The CDR3 consists of 13 residues. From germline, CDR1 is SGHTA and CDR2 FQGTGA. CDR3 in amino acids: CASSLTAGRAAFF. The CDR3 DNA is TGTGCCAGCAGCTTAACGGCTGGGAGGGCAGCTTTCTTT.

This sequence joins TRBV4-3 and TRBJ2-1, with D tentatively TRBD2 (6 bases). Germline loops: CDR1 LGHNA, CDR2 YSLEER. The CDR3 loop spans 19 amino acids. Trimming took 1 base from V and 5 from J, leaving 24 bases between them. In DNA form, the CDR3 reads TGCGCCAGCAGCCAAGGGAACGGGAGATACACAATGGAGCACAATGAGCAGTTCTTC. This encodes CASSQGNGRYTMEHNEQFF.

The chain couples TRBV4-1 to TRBJ2-1, with 10 positions matching TRBD1. CDR3 length: 18 residues. With 4 bases clipped from V and 0 bases from J, the junction kept 9 bases outside the gene matches. Germline lookup yields CDR1 MGHRA and CDR2 YSYEKL. CDR3 protein: CASSPPDRGRSSYNEQFF. The CDR3 coding sequence is TGCGCCAGCAGCCCGCCTGACAGGGGGCGAAGCTCCTACAATGAGCAGTTCTTC.

The DNA for the CDR3 is TGTGCCAGCAGCGCGGCAGGGATGGGCGAGCAGTACTTC. This sequence encodes CASSAAGMGEQYF. This chain joins TRBV9 and TRBJ2-7, with TRBD1 as a possible D gene (5 bases). The V and J ends lost 3 bases and 6 bases respectively, with 13 bases between them. This CDR3 contains 13 residues. CDR1 is SGDLS and CDR2 is YYNGEE in the germline V gene.